One TCR beta chain is described in this entry. The antigen remains undetermined. Sequenced by immunoSEQ multiplex PCR; TCRdb stores in-frame clones only, minus some. Of 30,000 to 45,000 clones listed, 74% are singletons. These data originate in a study of OX40 agonist ivuxolimab in advanced cancers. Study findings and constraints: Fewer expanded clones were found on average in CD4+ than in CD8+ T cells. The antigen specificity of the peripheral T cells (those that were expanded) was not determined.

Germline V gives CDR1 LNHDA, CDR2 SQIVND (reference sequence). The V and J ends lost 2 bases and 7 bases respectively, with 11 bases between them. This CDR3 contains 14 residues. The clonotype comes from an adult with an advanced solid tumor such as melanoma, head and neck, liver or kidney cancer. The specimen was CD4+ or CD8+ T cells sorted from blood, collected in a trial of the OX40 agonist ivuxolimab. This chain joins TRBV19 and TRBJ2-2; weak D call: TRBD2 (6 bases). The CDR3 sequence: CASSINGGHGELFF. The CDR3 bases are TGTGCCAGTAGTATAAACGGGGGTCACGGGGAGCTGTTTTTT.